This T cell receptor (beta chain) was identified during a study of technical replicates of blood from a few donors. Profiled with immunoSEQ multiplex PCR; TCRdb holds only in-frame clones, not every one. The sample lists under 95,000 clones; around 94% were seen once. The V and J ends lost 5 bases and 0 bases respectively, with 11 bases between them. Germline V gene sequence: CDR1 MNHEY, CDR2 SMNVEV (reference sequence). CDR3 size: 15 residues. The clonotype was recovered from a human donor in good health. The sample consisted of T cells isolated from PBMCs. The V and J genes are TRBV27 and TRBJ2-1; tentative D call: TRBD2 (6 bases). The CDR3 here is CASSGAGNSYNEQFF. CDR3 coding DNA: TGTGCCAGCAGTGGTGCGGGGAACTCCTACAATGAGCAGTTCTTC.